The rows below give T cell receptor beta chains drawn from one sample of a study of cytomegalovirus exposure and HLA in healthy donors. TCRdb's copy holds only in-frame clones and misses some; the assay was immunoSEQ multiplex PCR. There are about 120,000 clones in the sample; under 70% occur only once, and roughly 10% lies in the top ten. The material sequenced was PBMCs. Receptors originate from a man aged 25-45 years in good health and CMV-seropositive. CDR3s include the opening cysteine and the closing phenylalanine or tryptophan. D genes are given only for firm matches. Clone size appears in some rows only: once, few, many, or a class for an expanded clone.

D,length,size,V,J,CDR3,DNA
.,14,.,TRBV28,TRBJ1-1,CASLLLRGGTEAFF,TGTGCCAGCCTACTCCTGCGGGGAGGCACTGAAGCTTTCTTT
.,14,.,TRBV6-1,TRBJ1-1,CASSEALRGTEAFF,TGTGCCAGCAGTGAAGCGCTTCGGGGGACTGAAGCTTTCTTT
.,14,.,TRBV6-5,TRBJ2-7,CASRAQGPRGEQYF,TGTGCCAGCAGAGCACAGGGCCCCAGGGGTGAGCAGTACTTC
.,14,once,TRBV6-5,TRBJ1-1,CASSYGDMNTEAFF,TGTGCCAGCAGTTACGGAGATATGAACACTGAAGCTTTCTTT
TRBD1,14,.,TRBV30,TRBJ1-6,CAWSGDSHNSPLHF,TGTGCCTGGAGCGGGGACAGCCATAATTCACCCCTCCACTTT
.,12,few,TRBV18,TRBJ2-2,CASSPTPGELFF,TGTGCCAGCTCACCAACTCCCGGGGAGCTGTTTTTT
TRBD2,14,.,TRBV5-1,TRBJ2-3,CASSRFGGVDTQYF,TGCGCCAGCAGCAGATTCGGGGGGGTGGATACGCAGTATTTT
.,20,once,TRBV5-1,TRBJ1-6,CASSWNLLTGMSSYNSPLHF,TGCGCCAGCAGCTGGAACCTACTTACAGGGATGAGCTCCTATAATTCACCCCTCCACTTT
TRBD1,16,.,TRBV6-4,TRBJ2-3,CASSTAEGQETDTQYF,TGTGCCAGCAGTACTGCGGAGGGACAGGAGACAGATACGCAGTATTTT
TRBD2,14,.,TRBV7-9,TRBJ2-1,CASSLQRDTDEQFF,TGTGCCAGCAGCTTGCAGCGGGATACCGATGAGCAGTTCTTC
.,16,.,TRBV7-2,TRBJ1-3,CASSLVTGGSGNTIYF,TGTGCCAGCAGCTTAGTTACAGGCGGCTCTGGAAACACCATATATTTT
TRBD1,14,few,TRBV15,TRBJ1-3,CATSRVGTGGTIYF,TGTGCCACCAGCAGAGTGGGGACAGGGGGCACCATATATTTT
TRBD2,14,.,TRBV4-1,TRBJ2-3,CASSQERTRDTQYF,TGCGCCAGCAGCCAAGAACGGACTAGGGATACGCAGTATTTT
TRBD2,17,.,TRBV2,TRBJ2-1,CASSEALKAGGHNEQFF,TGTGCCAGCAGTGAAGCGCTTAAGGCGGGGGGGCACAATGAGCAGTTCTTC
TRBD2,19,many,TRBV9,TRBJ2-3,CASSVAGIAGGKSTDTQYF,TGTGCCAGCAGCGTAGCGGGGATAGCGGGGGGGAAGAGCACAGATACGCAGTATTTT
.,17,.,TRBV6-1,TRBJ1-5,CASSATPTRASNQPQHF,TGTGCCAGCAGTGCCACACCGACCAGGGCCTCCAATCAGCCCCAGCATTTT
TRBD1,13,.,TRBV6-6,TRBJ1-2,CASSYSTGDGYTF,TGTGCCAGCAGTTACTCCACAGGGGATGGCTACACCTTC
.,16,.,TRBV10-3,TRBJ1-2,CAISESSLGAGYGYTF,TGTGCCATCAGTGAGTCGTCTCTAGGGGCTGGATATGGCTACACCTTC
TRBD1,15,.,TRBV15,TRBJ2-7,CATSRDSTGGYEQYF,TGTGCCACCAGCAGAGATTCTACAGGGGGATACGAGCAGTACTTC
TRBD1,14,.,TRBV9,TRBJ1-3,CASSAWDSSDTIYF,TGTGCCAGCAGCGCTTGGGACAGCTCCGACACCATATATTTT
.,15,.,TRBV19,TRBJ2-1,CASSIQGGINNEQFF,TGTGCCAGTAGTATACAGGGGGGAATCAACAATGAGCAGTTCTTC
TRBD1,15,once,TRBV7-8,TRBJ2-7,CASSSPGQGTYEQYF,TGTGCCAGCAGTTCTCCGGGACAGGGGACCTACGAGCAGTACTTC
.,15,.,TRBV19,TRBJ1-2,CASSQGRTVLGGYTF,TGTGCCAGTTCACAGGGACGGACCGTTTTAGGAGGCTACACCTTC
.,14,.,TRBV18,TRBJ1-6,CASSPLDSFSPLHF,TGTGCCAGCTCACCACTGGACAGCTTTTCACCCCTCCACTTT
.,15,.,TRBV9,TRBJ2-1,CASSPSPVPYNEQFF,TGTGCCAGCAGCCCCTCCCCCGTCCCCTACAATGAGCAGTTCTTC
TRBD2,16,.,TRBV7-2,TRBJ2-2,CASSLALPGGAGELFF,TGTGCCAGCAGCTTAGCGCTGCCGGGGGGGGCCGGGGAGCTGTTTTTT
TRBD1,15,once,TRBV2,TRBJ2-7,CASSVNRGVSYEQYF,TGTGCCAGCAGTGTTAACAGGGGGGTGTCCTACGAGCAGTACTTC
TRBD2,15,.,TRBV4-3,TRBJ2-1,CASSPQRGGYNEQFF,TGCGCCAGCAGCCCCCAACGGGGGGGCTACAATGAGCAGTTCTTC
TRBD1,14,.,TRBV2,TRBJ1-5,CASSRGQRNQPQHF,TGTGCCAGCAGTCGGGGACAGAGGAATCAGCCCCAGCATTTT
TRBD1,15,.,TRBV5-1,TRBJ2-3,CASSWETGFADTQYF,TGCGCCAGCAGCTGGGAGACAGGGTTCGCAGATACGCAGTATTTT
.,16,.,TRBV7-9,TRBJ1-3,CASTIVLGASGNTIYF,TGTGCCAGCACCATAGTTCTGGGGGCAAGTGGAAACACCATATATTTT
.,13,.,TRBV10-2,TRBJ2-7,CASGQYSSYEQYF,TGCGCCAGCGGACAGTACAGCTCCTACGAGCAGTACTTC
TRBD1,14,.,TRBV30,TRBJ2-5,CAWSSGQIQETQYF,TGTGCCTGGAGTTCGGGACAGATACAAGAGACCCAGTACTTC
.,19,.,TRBV6-1,TRBJ1-3,CASSESGGRSSLSGNTIYF,TGTGCCAGCAGTGAAAGCGGGGGGCGATCGTCCCTCTCTGGAAACACCATATATTTT
TRBD2,17,.,TRBV7-8,TRBJ2-3,CASSEEVAGGLEDTQYF,TGTGCCAGCAGCGAAGAGGTAGCGGGGGGGCTCGAAGATACGCAGTATTTT
TRBD2,17,.,TRBV10-3,TRBJ2-1,CAISAPGLAGGGAEQFF,TGTGCCATCAGTGCCCCGGGACTAGCGGGAGGAGGCGCTGAGCAGTTCTTC
.,12,.,TRBV7-9,TRBJ1-2,CASSPGDYGYTF,TGTGCCAGCAGCCCAGGGGACTATGGCTACACCTTC
.,14,.,TRBV10-2,TRBJ2-7,CASSKPGYTYEQYF,TGCGCCAGCTCAAAACCGGGATATACCTACGAGCAGTACTTC
TRBD1,21,.,TRBV4-1,TRBJ2-7,CASSQLGWGFVWDRGRYEQYF,TGCGCCAGCAGCCAGCTTGGATGGGGTTTTGTATGGGACAGGGGGCGGTACGAGCAGTACTTC
.,11,.,TRBV7-2,TRBJ1-2,CASSLYRRHTF,TGTGCCAGCAGCTTATACCGGCGGCACACCTTC
.,14,.,TRBV28,TRBJ1-2,CASSLLTGREGYTF,TGTGCCAGCAGTTTACTTACAGGGCGGGAGGGCTACACCTTC
TRBD1,16,.,TRBV4-3,TRBJ2-5,CASSQPGGTGVETQYF,TGCGCCAGCAGCCAACCCGGTGGGACAGGGGTCGAGACCCAGTACTTC
TRBD1,15,few,TRBV5-1,TRBJ1-1,CASSWNRGKGTEAFF,TGCGCCAGCAGCTGGAACAGGGGAAAAGGCACTGAAGCTTTCTTT
.,14,.,TRBV9,TRBJ2-2,CASSSSPNTGELFF,TGTGCCAGCAGCTCCTCCCCGAACACCGGGGAGCTGTTTTTT
TRBD1,19,.,TRBV10-3,TRBJ1-1,CAISESPGTGGARYTEAFF,TGTGCCATCAGTGAGTCGCCCGGGACAGGGGGGGCTAGGTACACTGAAGCTTTCTTT
.,13,.,TRBV5-1,TRBJ1-2,CASSPDINYGYTF,TGCGCCAGCAGCCCGGACATCAACTATGGCTACACCTTC
TRBD2,15,few,TRBV9,TRBJ2-1,CASSVAAGGYDEQFF,TGTGCCAGCAGCGTAGCAGCGGGGGGGTACGATGAGCAGTTCTTC
TRBD1,15,few,TRBV29-1,TRBJ1-5,CSAQGADGSNQPQHF,TGCAGCGCACAGGGGGCTGATGGGAGCAATCAGCCCCAGCATTTT
.,15,.,TRBV9,TRBJ2-1,CASSLRDGSYNEQFF,TGTGCCAGCAGCCTCCGGGATGGCTCCTACAATGAGCAGTTCTTC
.,15,.,TRBV4-1,TRBJ1-5,CASSQVGEGSQPQHF,TGCGCCAGCAGCCAGGTAGGTGAGGGTAGTCAGCCCCAGCATTTT